Following are 13 T cell receptor beta chains from one sample sequenced in a study of CD8 T cells in ankylosing spondylitis. One entry per CDR3 protein results from TCRdb running MiXCR on the 5' RACE reads. Of approximately 350,000 distinct CDR3 sequences in the sample, roughly 22% were seen once. Specimen: blood, either unsorted or a sorted T cell fraction (not recorded which). The receptors were sampled from a male donor with ankylosing spondylitis or in good health (not recorded which).

This clonotype was observed a few times. J is TRBJ2-7 and V is TRBV5-6; D unresolved. Looked up from germline, CDR1 is SGHDT and CDR2 is YYEEEE. The CDR3 is 12 residues long. Between the trimmed V and J ends, which lost 5 bases and 7 bases, there was a span of 13 bases. In DNA form, the CDR3 reads TGTGCCAGCAGTTCGGACGGACCTGAGCAGTACTTC. Its protein product is CASSSDGPEQYF.

The genes are TRBV6-5 and TRBJ2-1; unclear D gene. This CDR3 has 16 amino acids. From germline, CDR1 is MNHEY and CDR2 SVGAGI. V gave up 0 bases and J gave up 8 bases, with 17 bases separating them. CDR3 DNA: TGTGCCAGCAGTTACTCTTCCTCGGCCTTCCACCATGAGCAGTTCTTC. Translated: CASSYSSSAFHHEQFF.

The CDR3 reads CASSFGTVVSPLHF. DNA of the CDR3: TGTGCCAGCAGCTTCGGGACAGTAGTTTCACCCCTCCACTTT. The chain combines TRBV7-9 with TRBJ1-6, with TRBD1 matching over 7 bases. CDR3 length: 14 amino acids. V lost 3 bases and J lost 9; bases outside the gene matches: 5. The germline V gene has CDR1 SEHNR and CDR2 FQNEAQ (reference sequence).

The chain couples TRBV29-1 to TRBJ2-3; perhaps TRBD2 as D (6 bases). There are 15 residues in the CDR3. The ends were cut back, 5 bases at V and 10 bases at J, with 25 bases in the middle. CDR1 and CDR2 (germline): SQVTM, ANQGSEA. The CDR3 reads CSVLPAGPVSAAQYF. CDR3 nucleotide sequence: TGCAGCGTTTTACCGGCGGGGCCCGTGTCGGCGGCGCAGTATTTT.

This sequence joins TRBV7-6 and TRBJ2-1; D is uncertain. There are 13 residues in the CDR3. Germline values: CDR1 SGHVS, CDR2 FNYEAQ. V was cut by 1 base and J by 7 bases, with 8 bases left in between. The CDR3 sequence is CASSLVVENEQFF. The CDR3 DNA reads as TGTGCCAGCAGCTTAGTAGTAGAGAATGAGCAGTTCTTC.

This clonotype has just a few counts. Written as DNA, the CDR3 is TGTGCCAGCAGCAATGGACAGGGGGGCTCTGAAGCTTTCTTT. Translating gives CASSNGQGGSEAFF. The rearrangement joins TRBV7-2 to TRBJ1-1, with TRBD1 matching over 10 bases. CDR3 length equals 14 residues. Germline trimming cut 5 bases from V and 6 bases from J; bases unmatched to any gene: 6. CDR1 and CDR2 from the germline V gene are SGHTA and FQGNSA.

This clonotype was counted only a few times. CDR3 loop: CASSQAIPTGELFF. The CDR3 bases are TGCGCCAGCAGCCAAGCGATACCCACCGGGGAGCTGTTTTTT. The rearrangement uses TRBV4-1 and TRBJ2-2; D unresolved. This CDR3 spans 14 amino acids. Trimming took off 1 base at V and 4 bases at J, with 7 bases between the two ends. Germline CDR1 and CDR2: MGHRA and YSYEKL.

J is TRBJ1-2 and V is TRBV29-1, with a possible D match to TRBD1 (5 bases). Germline V gene lookup returns CDR1 SQVTM and CDR2 ANQGSEA. Trimming shortened V by 3 bases and J by 3 bases, and 11 bases separated the two germline ends. The CDR3 has 13 residues. In DNA, the CDR3 is TGCAGCGTTGAGGCACAGGTTGACTATGGCTACACCTTC. Amino acid sequence: CSVEAQVDYGYTF.

In the case of this clonotype: This may come from a read error, since a much larger clone is one base off. This chain uses TRBV12-3 or TRBV12-4 with TRBJ2-7; 7 nucleotides line up with TRBD1. CDR3 length equals 12 residues. Here the CDR3 DNA reads TGTGCCAGCAGTTTTACGACAGGGATCATACTCTTC. Residues: CASSFTTGIILF.

This clonotype showed up just a few times. The V call is TRBV5-1, the J call TRBJ2-3; 13 bases fit TRBD2. The CDR3 has 18 amino acids. Germline V gives CDR1 SGHRS, CDR2 YFSETQ. V shed 1 base, J shed 3 bases, and the junction held 8 bases outside the gene matches. The CDR3 DNA reads as TGCGCCAGCAGCTTGACTAGCGGGGGGGCCCGGCGGACAGATACGCAGTATTTT. Protein: CASSLTSGGARRTDTQYF.

Many counts were recorded for this clonotype. The gene calls are TRBV3-1 and TRBJ2-7; the D is unclear. Germline loops: CDR1 LGHDT, CDR2 YNNKEL (reference sequence). V lost 0 bases and J 5 bases, leaving 5 bases between the germline ends. The CDR3 sequence is 12 residues long. The CDR3 sequence is CASSQEGDEQYF. CDR3 in DNA: TGTGCCAGCAGCCAAGAAGGAGACGAGCAGTACTTC.

This clonotype has just a few counts. The rearrangement links TRBV29-1 to TRBJ2-2; either TRBD1 or TRBD2 may fit D (5 bases each). V shed 4 bases and J shed 5 bases, with 17 bases lying between them. The CDR3 sequence is 15 residues long. The germline V gene encodes CDR1 SQVTM and CDR2 ANQGSEA. This chain's CDR3 is CSVGGRGDSTGELFF. The CDR3 DNA is TGCAGCGTTGGGGGACGAGGGGATTCAACCGGGGAGCTGTTTTTT.

V usage is TRBV7-8 and J usage is TRBJ2-7, with TRBD1 identical over 11 bases. V gave up 6 bases and J gave up 2 bases; unmatched junction bases: 6. The germline CDR1 and CDR2 sequences are SGHVS and FQNEAQ. The CDR3 length is 15 residues. The CDR3 sequence: CASRLGQGAAYEQYF. The CDR3 nucleotides are TGTGCCAGCAGACTCGGACAGGGGGCCGCCTACGAGCAGTACTTC.